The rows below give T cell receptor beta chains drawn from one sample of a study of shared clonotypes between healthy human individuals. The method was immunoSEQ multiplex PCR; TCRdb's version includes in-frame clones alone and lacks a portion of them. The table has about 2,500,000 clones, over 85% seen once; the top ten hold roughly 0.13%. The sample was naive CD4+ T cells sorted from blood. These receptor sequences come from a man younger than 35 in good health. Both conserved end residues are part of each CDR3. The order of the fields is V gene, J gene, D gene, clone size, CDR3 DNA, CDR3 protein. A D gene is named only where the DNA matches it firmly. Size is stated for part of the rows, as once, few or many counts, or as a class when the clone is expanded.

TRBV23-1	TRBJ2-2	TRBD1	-	TGCGCCAGCAGGGGACAGGGGGATACGGGAGGCGGGAATGGGAACGGGGAGCTGTTTTTT	CASRGQGDTGGGNGNGELFF
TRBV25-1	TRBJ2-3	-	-	TGTGCCAGCAGTGATTTAACGGATAAGGGGGATACGCAGTATTTT	CASSDLTDKGDTQYF
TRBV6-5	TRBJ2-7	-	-	TGTGCCAGCAGCCCTCGGGCGGGGTCCTACGAGCAGTACTTC	CASSPRAGSYEQYF
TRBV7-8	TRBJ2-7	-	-	TGTGCCAGCAGCTTGGGGGGATATACTGCCGCCTACGAGCAGTACTTC	CASSLGGYTAAYEQYF
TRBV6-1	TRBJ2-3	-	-	TGTGCCAGCAGTGAACAGGGGGGGCAGGGGGCAAGAGATACGCAGTATTTT	CASSEQGGQGARDTQYF
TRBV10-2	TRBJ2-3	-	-	TGCGCCAGCAGTGAGGGGGTGGGTACGCAGTATTTT	CASSEGVGTQYF
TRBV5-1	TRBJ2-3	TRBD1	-	TGCGCCAGCAGCATAACAGGGGGACCTAGCACAGATACGCAGTATTTT	CASSITGGPSTDTQYF
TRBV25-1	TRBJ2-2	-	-	TGTGCCAGCAGTGAATATCATGGCCGAGGGGAGCTGTTTTTT	CASSEYHGRGELFF
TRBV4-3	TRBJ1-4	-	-	TGCGCCAGCAGCCAAGCTTACGCAACTAATGAAAAACTGTTTTTT	CASSQAYATNEKLFF
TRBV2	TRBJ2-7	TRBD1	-	TGTGCCAGCAAAACGAGGGGGCGCGGTTACGAGCAGTACTTC	CASKTRGRGYEQYF
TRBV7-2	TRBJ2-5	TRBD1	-	TGTGCCAGCAGCGCCCGGGACAGCAAAGAGACCCAGTACTTC	CASSARDSKETQYF
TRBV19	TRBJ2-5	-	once	TGTGCCAGTAGCAGTCTACAGGGAGCAACAGAGACCCAGTACTTC	CASSSLQGATETQYF
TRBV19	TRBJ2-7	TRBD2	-	TGTGCCAGTAGTATGGGCGGGGGGGAAAGCTACTACGAGCAGTACTTC	CASSMGGGESYYEQYF
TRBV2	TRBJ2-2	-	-	TGTGCCAGCAGTCCGGTCACCTCGAACACCGGGGAGCTGTTTTTT	CASSPVTSNTGELFF
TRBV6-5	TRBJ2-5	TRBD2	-	TGTGCCAGCAGTTACTCGGCTAGCGGAACGGGGGAGACCCAGTACTTC	CASSYSASGTGETQYF
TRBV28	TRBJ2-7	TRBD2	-	TGTGCCAGCACTCCTCGTGGGACTAGCGGGAGTCGGGTGAACTTC	CASTPRGTSGSRVNF
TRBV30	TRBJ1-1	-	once	TGTGCCTGGAGTGTCCCCCAAAGGCACACTGAAGCTTTCTTT	CAWSVPQRHTEAFF
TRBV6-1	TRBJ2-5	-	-	TGTGCCAGCAGTGAAGGCGGGGACCAAGAGACCCAGTACTTC	CASSEGGDQETQYF
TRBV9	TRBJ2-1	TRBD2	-	TGTGCCAGCAGCGTATTGGGCGGGAGGGCCTATCAGGGTGAGCAGTTCTTC	CASSVLGGRAYQGEQFF
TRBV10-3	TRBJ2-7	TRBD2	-	TGTGCCATCAGTGAGTCTTACGGGACTAAGATGTTCGAGCAGTACTTC	CAISESYGTKMFEQYF
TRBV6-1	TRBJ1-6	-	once	TGTGCCAGCAGTGAAGCGGGGCAGGGAAGTTCACCCCTCCACTTT	CASSEAGQGSSPLHF
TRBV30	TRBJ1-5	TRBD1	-	TGTGCCTGGAGCTTCGGACAGGATCAGCCCCAGCATTTT	CAWSFGQDQPQHF
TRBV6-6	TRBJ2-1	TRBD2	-	TGTGCCAGCAGGCTGGGTGGACTAGCGGGTACTGAGCAGTTCTTC	CASRLGGLAGTEQFF
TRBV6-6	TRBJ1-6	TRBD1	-	TGTGCCAGCATGGAGGGGGCGGTAAGGAATTCACCCCTCCACTTT	CASMEGAVRNSPLHF
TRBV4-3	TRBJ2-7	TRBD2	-	TGCGCCAGCAGCCAAATACTAGCGGGGGGAACCTACGAGCAGTACTTC	CASSQILAGGTYEQYF
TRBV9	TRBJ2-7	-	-	TGTGCCAGCAGGAGAGGCGGGAAAGATGACGAGCAGTACTTC	CASRRGGKDDEQYF
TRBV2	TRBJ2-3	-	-	TGTGCCAGCAGTGATTTGGGAACGCAGTATTTT	CASSDLGTQYF
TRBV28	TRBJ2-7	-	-	TGTGCCAGCAGCCCAGGTTATCCGGGGGCCGAGCAGTACTTC	CASSPGYPGAEQYF
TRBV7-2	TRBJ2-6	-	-	TGTGCCAGCAGCTTATCGCTACGAGGGGCCTCTGGGGCCAACGTCCTGACTTTC	CASSLSLRGASGANVLTF
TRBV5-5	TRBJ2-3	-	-	TGTGCCAGCAGCTTGGCCGTGACACAAAGCACAGATACGCAGTATTTT	CASSLAVTQSTDTQYF
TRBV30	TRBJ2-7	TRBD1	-	TGTGCCTGGAGTGGAGGACAGGGGGCGCAAGAAACCTACGAGCAGTACTTC	CAWSGGQGAQETYEQYF
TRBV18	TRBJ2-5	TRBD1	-	TGTGCCAGCTCACCACCGGCAGGGGGCAGAGAGACCCAGTACTTC	CASSPPAGGRETQYF
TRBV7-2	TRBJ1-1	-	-	TGTGCCAGCAGCTTAATTCAGGGGATGAACACTGAAGCTTTCTTT	CASSLIQGMNTEAFF
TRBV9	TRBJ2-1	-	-	TGTGCCAGCAGCGGGGACAATGAGCAGTTCTTC	CASSGDNEQFF
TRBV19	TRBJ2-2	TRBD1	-	TGTGCCAGTAGTATTGGACAGGGTGGTTACACCGGGGAGCTGTTTTTT	CASSIGQGGYTGELFF
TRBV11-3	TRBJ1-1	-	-	TGTGCCAGCAGCCCTATGGGGGGCAAGATCACTGAAGCTTTCTTT	CASSPMGGKITEAFF
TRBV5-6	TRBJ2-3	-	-	TGTGCCAGCAGCTTCCCCCCTAGCACAGATACGCAGTATTTT	CASSFPPSTDTQYF
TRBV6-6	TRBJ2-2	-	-	TGTGCCAGCCTTACTTTCGGGGAGCTGTTTTTT	CASLTFGELFF
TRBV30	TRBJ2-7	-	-	TGTGCCTGGAGTGCCAACCGGGACTTCTTCTACGAGCAGTACTTC	CAWSANRDFFYEQYF
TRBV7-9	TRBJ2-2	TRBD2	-	TGTGCCAGCAGCTTAGTTTGGCTAGCGGAGACCGGGGAGCTGTTTTTT	CASSLVWLAETGELFF
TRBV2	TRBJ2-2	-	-	TGTGCCAGCAGGGGGCCCGTCACCGGGGAGCTGTTTTTT	CASRGPVTGELFF
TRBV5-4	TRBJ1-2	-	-	TGTGCCAGCAGCCCGCAGGGGAAAGATGGCTACACCTTC	CASSPQGKDGYTF
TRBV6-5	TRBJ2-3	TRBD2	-	TGTGCCAGCAGCCCAGGACTAGCGGGAGTTGCTACGCAGTATTTT	CASSPGLAGVATQYF
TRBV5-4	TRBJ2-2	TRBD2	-	TGTGCCAGCAGCTCTCCGACTAGCGGGAACACCGGGGAGCTGTTTTTT	CASSSPTSGNTGELFF
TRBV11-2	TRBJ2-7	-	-	TGTGCCAGCAGCCCACCTACTAGCTACGAGCAGTACTTC	CASSPPTSYEQYF
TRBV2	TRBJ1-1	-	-	TGTGCCAGCAGTCAACATCCGAGGTCTGGCACTGAAGCTTTCTTT	CASSQHPRSGTEAFF
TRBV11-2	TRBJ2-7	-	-	TGTGCCAGCAGCTTAGGCTTCTACGAGCAGTACTTC	CASSLGFYEQYF
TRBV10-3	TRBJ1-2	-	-	TGTGCCATCAGCGACTCGCCCGACTATGGCTACACCTTC	CAISDSPDYGYTF
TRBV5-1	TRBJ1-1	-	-	TGCGCCAGCAGCTTGAGTCCGACAGGGAACACTGAAGCTTTCTTT	CASSLSPTGNTEAFF
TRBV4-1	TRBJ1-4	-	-	TGCGCCAGCAGCCGGATTATTGTAGGTCCGACTAATGAAAAACTGTTTTTT	CASSRIIVGPTNEKLFF